The clone carrying this T cell receptor (beta chain) was recorded a few times. Its antigen is undetermined. Unique molecular identifiers tagged individual cDNA molecules. Each CDR3 protein is one row after TCRdb ran MiXCR on the 5' RACE reads. The sample yields tens of thousands of distinct CDR3 sequences, 10% to 15% seen once. V shed 3 bases and J shed 6 bases, with 12 bases lying between them. Germline CDR1 is SGHTA and CDR2 is FQGNSA. This CDR3 spans 14 amino acids. The data originate from a study of early T cells in non-severe SARS-CoV-2 infection. The overall study: Sequencing of unsorted whole blood was done on bulk RNA, leaving chains unpaired. Points from the study as a whole: Comparison of clonotypes with VDJdb favored anti-spike CD8 responses while missing private and CD4 specificities.

The sequence came from an adult who was a healthcare worker with PCR-confirmed SARS-CoV-2 infection or an uninfected control (not recorded which). The sample consisted of whole blood, taken at baseline. The chain couples TRBV7-2 to TRBJ2-1; D may be TRBD2 (6 bases). CDR3 coding DNA: TGTGCCAGCAGCTTCCACTCCGGGGGCAATGAGCAGTTCTTC. It yields the protein CASSFHSGGNEQFF.